This entry describes one T cell receptor beta chain. This table comes from immunoSEQ multiplex PCR, and its TCRdb copy is limited to in-frame clones, with some not included. The repertoire consists of fewer than 100,000 clones, with approximately 82% occurring once and the leading ten covering 1.5% to 2.5%. This specimen comes from a study of control samples from healthy donors and cancer patients. Trimming removed 0 bases at V and 4 bases at J, with 5 bases between. Germline V lookup: CDR1 SGHRS, CDR2 YFSETQ. The CDR3 runs 14 residues. The chain recombines TRBV5-1 with TRBJ2-6, with D unclear. This TCR derives from a man in his sixties in good health. The sample was blood. CDR3 in DNA: TGCGCCAGCAGCTTGGCGGGCGGGGCCAACGTCCTGACTTTC. It codes for CASSLAGGANVLTF.